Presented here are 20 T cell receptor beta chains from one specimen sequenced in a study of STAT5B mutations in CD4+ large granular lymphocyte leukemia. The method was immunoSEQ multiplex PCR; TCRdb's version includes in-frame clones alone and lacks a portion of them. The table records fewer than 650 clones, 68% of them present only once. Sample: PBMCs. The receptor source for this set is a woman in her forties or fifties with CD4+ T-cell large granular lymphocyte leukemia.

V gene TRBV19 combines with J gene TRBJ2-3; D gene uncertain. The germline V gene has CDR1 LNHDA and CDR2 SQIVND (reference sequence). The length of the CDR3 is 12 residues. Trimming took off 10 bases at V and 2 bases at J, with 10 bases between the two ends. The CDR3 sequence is CAIRGDTDTQYF. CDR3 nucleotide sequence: TGTGCCATAAGAGGTGACACAGATACGCAGTATTTT. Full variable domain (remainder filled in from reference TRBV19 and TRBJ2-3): DGGITQSPKYLFRKEGQNVTLSCEQNLNHDAMYWYRQDPGQGLRLIYYSQIVNDFQKGDIAEGYSVSREKKESFPLTVTSAQKNPTAFYLCAIRGDTDTQYFGPGTRLTVL.

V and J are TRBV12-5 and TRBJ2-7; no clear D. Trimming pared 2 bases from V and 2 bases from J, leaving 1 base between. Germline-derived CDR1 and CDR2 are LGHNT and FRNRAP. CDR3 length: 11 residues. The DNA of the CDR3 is TGTGCTAGTGGTTTGACCTACGAGCAGTACTTC. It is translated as CASGLTYEQYF.

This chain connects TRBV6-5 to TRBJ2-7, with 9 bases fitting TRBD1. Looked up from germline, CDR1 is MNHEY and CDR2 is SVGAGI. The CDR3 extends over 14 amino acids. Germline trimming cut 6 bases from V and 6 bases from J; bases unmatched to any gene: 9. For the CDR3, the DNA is TGTGCCAGCAGATCCCGGGACAGGGCCTCCGAGCAGTACTTC. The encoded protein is CASRSRDRASEQYF.

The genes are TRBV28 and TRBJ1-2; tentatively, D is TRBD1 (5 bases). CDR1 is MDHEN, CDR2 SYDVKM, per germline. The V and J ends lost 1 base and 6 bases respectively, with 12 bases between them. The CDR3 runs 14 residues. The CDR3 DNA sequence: TGTGCCAGCAGTTTATTTGCAGGAGGGGATGGCTACACCTTC. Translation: CASSLFAGGDGYTF.

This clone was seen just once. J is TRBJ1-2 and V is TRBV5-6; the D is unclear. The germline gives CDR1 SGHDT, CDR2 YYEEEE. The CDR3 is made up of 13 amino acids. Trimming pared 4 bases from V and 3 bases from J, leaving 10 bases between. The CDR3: CASSLVGYYGYTF. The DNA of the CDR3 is TGTGCCAGCAGCCTGGTGGGATACTATGGCTACACCTTC.

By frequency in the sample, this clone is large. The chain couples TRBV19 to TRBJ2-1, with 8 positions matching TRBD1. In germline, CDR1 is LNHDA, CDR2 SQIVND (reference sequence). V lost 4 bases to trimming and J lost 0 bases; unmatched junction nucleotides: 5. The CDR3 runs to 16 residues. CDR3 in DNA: TGTGCCAGTAGTACGGACAGGGAAAGCTCCTACAATGAGCAGTTCTTC. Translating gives CASSTDRESSYNEQFF.

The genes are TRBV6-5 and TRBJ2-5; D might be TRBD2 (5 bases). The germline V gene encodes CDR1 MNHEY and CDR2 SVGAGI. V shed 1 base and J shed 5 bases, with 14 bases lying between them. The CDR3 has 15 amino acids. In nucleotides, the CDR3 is TGTGCCAGCAGTTACTGGAACGAGGGCTGGGAGACCCAGTACTTC. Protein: CASSYWNEGWETQYF.

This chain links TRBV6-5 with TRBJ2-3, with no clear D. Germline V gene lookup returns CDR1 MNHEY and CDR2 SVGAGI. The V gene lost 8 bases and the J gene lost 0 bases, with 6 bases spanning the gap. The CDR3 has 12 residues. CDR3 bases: TGTGCCAGCTACGGGAGCACAGATACGCAGTATTTT. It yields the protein CASYGSTDTQYF.

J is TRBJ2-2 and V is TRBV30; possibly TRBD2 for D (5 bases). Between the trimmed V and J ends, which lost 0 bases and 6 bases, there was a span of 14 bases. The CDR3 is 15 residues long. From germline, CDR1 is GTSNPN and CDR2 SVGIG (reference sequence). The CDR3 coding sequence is TGTGCCTGGAGTGTCCCCGGAGGAAACGCCGGGGAGCTGTTTTTT. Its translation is CAWSVPGGNAGELFF.

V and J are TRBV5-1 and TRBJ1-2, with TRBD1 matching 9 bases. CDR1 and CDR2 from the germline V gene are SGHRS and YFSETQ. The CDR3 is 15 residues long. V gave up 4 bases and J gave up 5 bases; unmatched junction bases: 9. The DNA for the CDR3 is TGCGCCAGCAGCACCGAACAGGGGGCCGTGTATGGCTACACCTTC. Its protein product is CASSTEQGAVYGYTF.

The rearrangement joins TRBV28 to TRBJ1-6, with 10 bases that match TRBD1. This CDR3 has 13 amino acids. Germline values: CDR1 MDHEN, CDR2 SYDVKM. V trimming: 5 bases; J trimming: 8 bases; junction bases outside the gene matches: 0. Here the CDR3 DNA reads TGTGCCAGCAGTGGGACAGGGGATTCACCCCTCCACTTT. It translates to CASSGTGDSPLHF. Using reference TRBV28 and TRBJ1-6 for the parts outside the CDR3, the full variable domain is DVKVTQSSRYLVKRTGEKVFLECVQDMDHENMFWYRQDPGLGLRLIYFSYDVKMKEKGDIPEGYSVSREKKERFSLILESASTNQTSMYLCASSGTGDSPLHFGNGTRLTVT.

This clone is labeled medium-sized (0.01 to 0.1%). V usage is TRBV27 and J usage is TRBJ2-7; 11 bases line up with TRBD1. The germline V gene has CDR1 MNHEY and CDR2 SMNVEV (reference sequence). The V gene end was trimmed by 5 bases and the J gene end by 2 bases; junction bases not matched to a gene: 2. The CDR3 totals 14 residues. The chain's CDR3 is CASSPGQGAYEQYF. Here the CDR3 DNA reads TGTGCCAGCAGTCCGGGACAGGGGGCCTACGAGCAGTACTTC.

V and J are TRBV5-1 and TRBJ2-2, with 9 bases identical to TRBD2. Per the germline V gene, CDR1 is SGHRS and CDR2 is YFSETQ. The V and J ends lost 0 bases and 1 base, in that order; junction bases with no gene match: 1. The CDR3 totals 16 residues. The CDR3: CASSLVSGGNTGELFF. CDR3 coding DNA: TGCGCCAGCAGCTTGGTTAGCGGGGGGAACACCGGGGAGCTGTTTTTT.

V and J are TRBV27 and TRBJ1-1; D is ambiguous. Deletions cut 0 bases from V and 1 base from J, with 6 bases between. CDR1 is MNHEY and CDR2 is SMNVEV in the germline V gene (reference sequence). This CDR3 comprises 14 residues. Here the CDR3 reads CASSLSRGNTEAFF. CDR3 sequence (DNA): TGTGCCAGCAGTTTATCGAGAGGGAACACTGAAGCTTTCTTT.

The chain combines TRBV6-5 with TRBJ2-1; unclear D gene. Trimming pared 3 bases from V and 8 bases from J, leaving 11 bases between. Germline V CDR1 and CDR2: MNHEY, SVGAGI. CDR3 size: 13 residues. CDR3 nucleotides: TGTGCCAGCAGTTATAGGTCGTCCGATGAGCAGTTCTTC. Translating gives CASSYRSSDEQFF.

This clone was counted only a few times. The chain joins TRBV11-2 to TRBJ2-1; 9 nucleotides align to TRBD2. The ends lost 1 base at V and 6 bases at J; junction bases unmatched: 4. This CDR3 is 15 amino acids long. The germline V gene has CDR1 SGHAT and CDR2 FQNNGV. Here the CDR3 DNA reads TGTGCCAGCAGCTTAGGTAGCGGGAGAACCAATGAGCAGTTCTTC. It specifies CASSLGSGRTNEQFF.

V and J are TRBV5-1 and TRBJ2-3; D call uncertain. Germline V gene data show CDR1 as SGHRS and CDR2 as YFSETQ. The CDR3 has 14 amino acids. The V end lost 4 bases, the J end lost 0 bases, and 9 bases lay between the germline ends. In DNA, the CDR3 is TGCGCCAGCAGCCCGGACGTTAGCACAGATACGCAGTATTTT. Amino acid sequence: CASSPDVSTDTQYF.

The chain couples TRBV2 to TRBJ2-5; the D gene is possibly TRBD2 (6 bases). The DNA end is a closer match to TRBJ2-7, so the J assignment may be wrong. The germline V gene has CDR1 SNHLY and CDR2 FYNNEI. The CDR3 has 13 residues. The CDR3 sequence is CASTASDSYEQYF. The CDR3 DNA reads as TGTGCCAGCACGGCTAGCGACTCCTACGAGCAGTACTTC.

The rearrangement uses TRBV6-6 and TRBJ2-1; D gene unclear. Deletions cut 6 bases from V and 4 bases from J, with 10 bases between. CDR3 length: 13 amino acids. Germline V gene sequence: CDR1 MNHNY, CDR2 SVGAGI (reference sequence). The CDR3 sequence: CASRPDTYNEQFF. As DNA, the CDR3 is TGTGCCAGCAGGCCCGACACTTACAATGAGCAGTTCTTC.

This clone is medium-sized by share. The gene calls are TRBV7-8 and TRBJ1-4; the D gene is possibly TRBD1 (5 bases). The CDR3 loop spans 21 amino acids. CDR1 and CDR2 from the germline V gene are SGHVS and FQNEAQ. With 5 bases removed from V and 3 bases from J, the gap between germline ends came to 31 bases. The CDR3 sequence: CASSAVEIPGTTGWPNEKLFF. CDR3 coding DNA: TGTGCCAGCAGCGCAGTCGAGATCCCAGGGACTACGGGATGGCCTAATGAAAAACTGTTTTTT.